The clone carrying this TCR beta chain was seen more than once but under ten times. What it recognizes is unknown. This specimen belongs to a study of CD8 T cells in ankylosing spondylitis. TCRdb processed the 5' RACE reads anew with MiXCR; each CDR3 protein has one entry. The sample contains 150,000 to 200,000 distinct CDR3 sequences, about 17% of which appear only once. CDR1 is SQVTM, CDR2 ANQGSEA, per germline. CDR3 length: 12 amino acids. The ends were cut back, 7 bases at V and 7 bases at J, with 13 bases in the middle. Study-wide results and caveats: Fewer than ten highly homologous variants made up a TCR beta motif, and this motif appeared characteristic of ankylosing spondylitis blood. Some motif variants had been reported before (in reactive arthritis synovial fluid and blood). Matched ankylosing spondylitis synovial fluid reportedly contained a significantly enriched population of disease-linked clones.

V gene TRBV29-1 combines with J gene TRBJ2-2; no clear D gene. Sequenced sample: blood, either unsorted or a sorted T cell fraction (not recorded which). This clonotype was obtained from a male donor with ankylosing spondylitis or in good health (not recorded which). The CDR3 region has the DNA TGCAGCGCAATAAGTTGGGGCGGGGAGCTGTTTTTT. It translates to CSAISWGGELFF.